This entry is about one TCR beta chain. Sequencing was performed with immunoSEQ multiplex PCR; in TCRdb, only in-frame clones are kept and a portion is missing. Among roughly 410,000 clones, more than 85% were seen once, and the ten largest hold approximately 0.02%. The data belong to a study of shared T cell receptors in the human thymus. Trimming removed 5 bases at V and 5 bases at J, with 15 bases between. CDR1 is MNHEY, CDR2 SMNVEV, per germline (reference sequence). The length of the CDR3 is 14 residues. The sequence was collected from a human donor. V is TRBV27 and J is TRBJ1-2; D possibly corresponds to TRBD1 (6 bases). What was sequenced was thymocytes. DNA for the CDR3: TGTGCCAGCAGTATAACGGGGGCCACGTATGGCTACACCTTC. The encoded protein is CASSITGATYGYTF.